The clone carrying this T cell receptor (beta chain) was observed a single time. What it binds is not known. Germline lookup yields CDR1 MGHRA and CDR2 YSYEKL. After removal of 1 base from V and 7 bases from J, the junction contained 4 bases not matched to a gene. The CDR3 runs 16 residues. Each of the donors was a healthy adult who was HIV-negative and had not had a recent acute infection or vaccination. These data come from a study of shared clonotypes between healthy human individuals. In the study overall: CD4 naive and CD4 memory each took three plates per donor, while CD8 naive took two and CD8 memory one. General observations from the study: The study's rarefaction showed incomplete sorted-subset sequencing despite large depth. Clonotype sharing among the donors was expected to vary with sequencing depth.

Profiled with immunoSEQ multiplex PCR; TCRdb holds only in-frame clones, not every one. The sample lists a few million clones; roughly 92% were seen once. This chain joins TRBV4-1 and TRBJ1-6; the match to TRBD1 covers 10 bases. This sequence was found in a young man in good health. The specimen was naive CD4+ T cells sorted from blood. Sample subset: CD45RA+ positively selected. CDR3 loop: CASSQGGTGANSPLHF. CDR3 bases: TGCGCCAGCAGCCAAGGTGGGACAGGGGCCAATTCACCCCTCCACTTT.